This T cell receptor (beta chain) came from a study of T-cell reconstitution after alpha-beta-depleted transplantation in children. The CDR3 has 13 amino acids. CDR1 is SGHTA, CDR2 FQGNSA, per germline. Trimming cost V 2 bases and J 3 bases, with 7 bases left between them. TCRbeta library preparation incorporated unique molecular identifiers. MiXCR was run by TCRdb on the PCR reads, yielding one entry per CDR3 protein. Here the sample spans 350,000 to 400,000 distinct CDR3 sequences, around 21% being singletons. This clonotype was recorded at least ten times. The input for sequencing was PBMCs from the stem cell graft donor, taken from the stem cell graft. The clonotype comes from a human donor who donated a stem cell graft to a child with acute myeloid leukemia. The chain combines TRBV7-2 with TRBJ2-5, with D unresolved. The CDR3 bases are TGTGCCAGCAGCTTAATACGGGAAGAGACCCAGTACTTC. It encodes CASSLIREETQYF.